These 18 T cell receptor beta chains were sequenced from one sample in a study of naive and memory T cell subsets (dated by TCRdb to the late 2010s). Library preparation employed 5' RACE. The run used an Illumina MiSeq. The ligated cDNA was amplified by four rounds of PCR, in which nested alpha and beta constant region primers were used together with the SP2 primer. The raw public reads went through TCRdb reprocessing: fastp at Q25, MiXCR clone calling, in-frame beta chains kept. Each entry is one CDR3 protein sequence, shown with its most common DNA and genes. In this sample the table shows about 62,000 distinct CDR3 sequences, 8% to 9% of which occur a single time. The ten largest clones capture about 19% of the sample. The study described a robust, sensitive protocol for amplifying, sequencing and analyzing TCRs, using 3' ligation of a UMI-containing oligonucleotide to TCR cDNA. Source of these receptors: a female donor in good health.

There are a few counts of this clonotype. The chain joins TRBV11-3 to TRBJ1-1, with D perhaps TRBD1 (6 bases). The length of the CDR3 is 17 residues. Trimming stripped 2 bases from V and 0 bases from J, with 16 bases between. The germline CDR1 and CDR2 sequences are SGHNT and YENEEA. Written as DNA, the CDR3 is TGTGCCAGCAGCTTAAACAAGGGGGTCGTTATGAACACTGAAGCTTTCTTT. Translated: CASSLNKGVVMNTEAFF.

A few counts support this clonotype. The V call is TRBV5-1, the J call TRBJ1-1, with D possibly TRBD1 on 5 matching bases. CDR1 and CDR2 from the germline V gene are SGHRS and YFSETQ. V dropped 6 bases and J dropped 5 bases, with 20 bases sitting between them. This CDR3 contains 15 residues. The CDR3 is CASTESLGVGTEAFF. The CDR3 nucleotides read TGCGCCAGCACCGAAAGCCTAGGGGTCGGGACTGAAGCTTTCTTT.

This clonotype showed up many times. J is TRBJ1-1 and V is TRBV27; maybe TRBD1 (6 bases). V gave up 0 bases and J gave up 4 bases, with 15 bases separating them. The germline CDR1 and CDR2 sequences are MNHEY and SMNVEV (reference sequence). This CDR3 has 16 residues. The CDR3, as DNA: TGTGCCAGCAGTTTATCCTCGGGCAGGGGAGGCACTGAAGCTTTCTTT. Protein product: CASSLSSGRGGTEAFF.

This clonotype occurred a few times. The genes are TRBV18 and TRBJ2-5, with D unclear. Trimming left V 1 base short and J 2 bases short, with 11 bases between. Germline CDR1 is KGHSH and CDR2 is LQKENI. This CDR3 is built from 15 residues. DNA for the CDR3: TGTGCCAGCTCACCACAGAAAGGACCACAAGAGACCCAGTACTTC. Protein sequence: CASSPQKGPQETQYF.

This clonotype was detected a few times. The rearrangement joins TRBV6-1 to TRBJ1-4; D remains unclear. Germline V lookup: CDR1 MNHNS, CDR2 SASEGT. This CDR3 spans 13 amino acids. Deletions cut 7 bases from V and 7 bases from J, with 13 bases between. The chain's CDR3 is CASNEALGEKLFF. CDR3 sequence (DNA): TGTGCCAGCAATGAGGCCCTGGGTGAAAAACTGTTTTTT.

This clonotype has at least ten counts. J is TRBJ1-2 and V is TRBV29-1; tentative D call: TRBD1 (6 bases). There are 12 residues in the CDR3. Trimming removed 0 bases at V and 5 bases at J, with 7 bases between. Germline values: CDR1 SQVTM, CDR2 ANQGSEA. CDR3 region: CSVEDQGYGYTF. The CDR3 DNA reads as TGCAGCGTTGAAGATCAGGGGTATGGCTACACCTTC. The full variable domain, rest sourced from reference TRBV29-1 and TRBJ1-2, is SAVISQKPSRDICQRGTSLTIQCQVDSQVTMMFWYRQQPGQSLTLIATANQGSEATYESGFVIDKFPISRPNLTFSTLTVSNMSPEDSSIYLCSVEDQGYGYTFGSGTRLTVV.

This clonotype was counted between two and nine times. The J gene is TRBJ1-4, the V gene TRBV9, with 7 nucleotides matching TRBD1. The ends lost 3 bases at V and 7 bases at J; junction bases unmatched: 9. Per the germline V gene, CDR1 is SGDLS and CDR2 is YYNGEE. The CDR3 is 15 residues long. Written as DNA, the CDR3 is TGTGCCAGCAGCGAGACAGGGTGGCGGGTTGAAAAACTGTTTTTT. This codes for CASSETGWRVEKLFF.

With regard to this clonotype: Without the conserved terminal phenylalanine or tryptophan, this CDR3 likely stems from a read error. The rearrangement uses TRBV27 and TRBJ2-1; 10 nucleotides agree with TRBD2. The germline V gene encodes CDR1 MNHEY and CDR2 SMNVEV (reference sequence). V dropped 5 bases and J dropped 4; count of bases not matched to a gene: 8. The CDR3 is 16 residues long. CDR3 amino acids: CASSPGGLASYNEQFS. CDR3 bases: TGTGCCAGCAGTCCGGGGGGACTAGCGTCTTACAATGAGCAGTTCTCC.

This clonotype has just a few counts. The chain joins TRBV6-5 to TRBJ1-1, with a tentative D call TRBD1 (5 bases). V was pared by 6 bases and J by 1 base, with 9 bases between. The CDR3 runs 13 residues. In germline, CDR1 is MNHEY, CDR2 SVGAGI. The CDR3 region is CASRVQGNTEAFF. CDR3 DNA sequence: TGTGCCAGCAGGGTGCAGGGGAACACTGAAGCTTTCTTT.

The chain uses TRBV20-1 and TRBJ2-3; D is uncertain. V shed 3 bases and J shed 0 bases, with 4 bases lying between them. The CDR3 is made up of 12 amino acids. The germline CDR1 and CDR2 sequences are DFQATT and SNEGSKA (reference sequence). The CDR3 sequence: CSASVSTDTQYF. In DNA form, the CDR3 reads TGCAGTGCTAGTGTGAGCACAGATACGCAGTATTTT.

The rearrangement links TRBV5-6 to TRBJ2-3; 8 nucleotides agree with TRBD1. The CDR3 totals 15 residues. Germline loops: CDR1 SGHDT, CDR2 YYEEEE. With V trimmed by 4 bases and J by 1 base, 5 bases remained unmatched. The CDR3 DNA follows: TGTGCCAGCAGCCAACAGGGGGTCGGCACAGATACGCAGTATTTT. It specifies CASSQQGVGTDTQYF. Full variable domain (rest looked up from reference TRBV5-6 and TRBJ2-3): DAGVTQSPTHLIKTRGQQVTLRCSPKSGHDTVSWYQQALGQGPQFIFQYYEEEERQRGNFPDRFSGHQFPNYSSELNVNALLLGDSALYLCASSQQGVGTDTQYFGPGTRLTVL.

The chain has TRBV4-1 and TRBJ2-2; TRBD2 matches 12 bases. This CDR3 is 17 amino acids long. After removal of 1 base from V and 4 bases from J, the junction contained 4 bases not matched to a gene. Germline-derived CDR1 and CDR2 are MGHRA and YSYEKL. The CDR3 loop is CASSQGTSGVVTGELFF. The DNA for the CDR3 is TGCGCCAGCAGCCAAGGGACTAGCGGGGTTGTCACCGGGGAGCTGTTTTTT.

The chain couples TRBV7-9 to TRBJ2-2, with TRBD1 identical over 7 bases. V shed 1 base, J shed 3 bases, and the junction held 2 bases outside the gene matches. The CDR3 spans 15 residues. Germline values: CDR1 SEHNR, CDR2 FQNEAQ (reference sequence). For the CDR3, the DNA is TGTGCCAGCAGCTTAGGAGACAGGGACACCGGGGAGCTGTTTTTT. Its protein product is CASSLGDRDTGELFF.

This clonotype occurred a few times. The chain combines TRBV11-2 with TRBJ2-7, with D maybe TRBD2 (6 bases). Germline V CDR1 and CDR2: SGHAT, FQNNGV. The CDR3 is made up of 15 amino acids. Deletions cut 5 bases from V and 7 bases from J, with 21 bases between. Here the CDR3 reads CASSKTSPAPGEQYF. CDR3 DNA: TGTGCCAGCAGCAAGACTAGTCCCGCGCCGGGGGAGCAGTACTTC. Full variable domain (outside the CDR3, taken from reference TRBV11-2 and TRBJ2-7): EAGVAQSPRYKIIEKRQSVAFWCNPISGHATLYWYQQILGQGPKLLIQFQNNGVVDDSQLPKDRFSAERLKGVDSTLKIQPAKLEDSAVYLCASSKTSPAPGEQYFGPGTRLTVT.

This clonotype has at least ten counts. The V and J genes are TRBV7-2 and TRBJ1-1; TRBD1 agrees at 7 bases. Trimming cost V 0 bases and J 1 base; bases outside gene matches: 8. Germline CDR1 is SGHTA and CDR2 is FQGNSA. This CDR3 has 17 residues. The CDR3 DNA reads as TGTGCCAGCAGCTTAGCAGGCAGGGGGACACCGAACACTGAAGCTTTCTTT. Its protein product is CASSLAGRGTPNTEAFF. Together with reference TRBV7-2 and TRBJ1-1, the CDR3 gives the full variable domain: GAGVSQSPSNKVTEKGKDVELRCDPISGHTALYWYRQSLGQGLEFLIYFQGNSAPDKSGLPSDRFSAERTGGSVSTLTIQRTQQEDSAVYLCASSLAGRGTPNTEAFFGQGTRLTVV.

This clonotype was seen a few times. V gene TRBV6-5 combines with J gene TRBJ1-2, with TRBD1 matching over 7 bases. Germline V gene sequence: CDR1 MNHEY, CDR2 SVGAGI. The CDR3 loop spans 15 amino acids. V lost 4 bases and J lost 4; bases outside the gene matches: 9. CDR3 nucleotide sequence: TGTGCCAGCAGTTCCCTGGGAACAGGGGTCTATGGCTACACCTTC. Translation gives CASSSLGTGVYGYTF.

The gene calls are TRBV29-1 and TRBJ2-1; perhaps TRBD2 as D (7 bases). The length of the CDR3 is 13 residues. Germline V gene lookup returns CDR1 SQVTM and CDR2 ANQGSEA. V was shortened by 7 bases and J by 0 bases, with 10 bases between the two germline ends. In DNA, the CDR3 is TGCAGCGGGAGGGGGGGCTCCTACAATGAGCAGTTCTTC. This translates into CSGRGGSYNEQFF.

This clonotype was detected only a few times. The rearrangement links TRBV6-1 to TRBJ2-7; weak D call: TRBD2 (6 bases). The CDR3 loop spans 15 amino acids. The ends were cut back, 0 bases at V and 3 bases at J, with 12 bases in the middle. Germline loops: CDR1 MNHNS, CDR2 SASEGT. CDR3 sequence (DNA): TGTGCCAGCAGTGAAGCGCGGGGACGGAACTACGAGCAGTACTTC. Amino acids: CASSEARGRNYEQYF.